The rows below give T cell receptor beta chains drawn from one sample of a study of blood T cells in healthy people across ages. TCRdb reprocessed the 5' RACE reads via MiXCR and lists one record per CDR3 protein. The table records hundreds of thousands of distinct CDR3 sequences, around 21% of them present only once. Sequencing was carried out using blood. The origin of the receptors is a man between 65 and 85 years old in good health. Both conserved end residues are part of each CDR3. Each record gives: clone size, J gene, CDR3 length, V gene, D gene, CDR3 protein, CDR3 DNA. The D gene is left open where the match is weak. Clone sizes are given selectively: once, few, many, or a class where the clone is expanded.

size: few; J: TRBJ2-2; length: 16; V: TRBV6-2/TRBV6-3; D: -; CDR3: CASSYRAGSNTGELFF; DNA: TGTGCCAGCAGTTACAGGGCAGGTTCGAACACCGGGGAGCTGTTTTTT
size: -; J: TRBJ2-7; length: 14; V: TRBV2; D: -; CDR3: CASRKSGLTYEQYF; DNA: TGTGCCAGCCGTAAATCTGGATTAACCTACGAGCAGTACTTC
size: -; J: TRBJ1-4; length: 15; V: TRBV28; D: TRBD1; CDR3: CASRGQGGTNEKLFF; DNA: TGTGCCAGCAGGGGACAGGGGGGCACTAATGAAAAACTGTTTTTT
size: -; J: TRBJ2-3; length: 17; V: TRBV20-1; D: TRBD2; CDR3: CSARSPGLAGIRDTQYF; DNA: TGCAGTGCTAGATCTCCGGGACTAGCGGGAATCAGAGATACGCAGTATTTT
size: -; J: TRBJ2-1; length: 14; V: TRBV2; D: TRBD1; CDR3: CASSTEGGSNEQFF; DNA: TGTGCCAGCAGTACCGAAGGGGGCTCCAATGAGCAGTTCTTC
size: few; J: TRBJ2-1; length: 17; V: TRBV11-2; D: TRBD2; CDR3: CASSLERRAGYYNEQFF; DNA: TGTGCCAGCAGCTTAGAAAGAAGAGCGGGATACTACAATGAGCAGTTCTTC
size: many; J: TRBJ2-7; length: 14; V: TRBV6-6; D: -; CDR3: CASSSVRETYEQYF; DNA: TGTGCCAGCAGTAGTGTCCGGGAAACCTACGAGCAGTACTTC
size: -; J: TRBJ1-4; length: 15; V: TRBV12-3/TRBV12-4; D: -; CDR3: CASSTPGSSNEKLFF; DNA: TGTGCCAGCAGCACCCCCGGGTCTTCTAATGAAAAACTGTTTTTT
size: -; J: TRBJ1-5; length: 18; V: TRBV7-8; D: TRBD1; CDR3: CASSSRPGTGDSNQPQHF; DNA: TGTGCCAGCAGCTCACGTCCCGGGACAGGGGATAGCAATCAGCCCCAGCATTTT
size: many; J: TRBJ1-4; length: 15; V: TRBV5-1; D: -; CDR3: CASSLTSGPNEKLFF; DNA: TGCGCCAGCAGCTTGACATCGGGACCTAATGAAAAACTGTTTTTT
size: -; J: TRBJ2-7; length: 14; V: TRBV5-1; D: -; CDR3: CASSSQGIDYEQYF; DNA: TGCGCCAGCAGCTCCCAGGGCATCGACTACGAGCAGTACTTC
size: few; J: TRBJ1-1; length: 12; V: TRBV20-1; D: TRBD1; CDR3: CSASPTRGMTFF; DNA: TGCAGTGCTAGCCCAACCAGGGGGATGACTTTCTTT
size: few; J: TRBJ2-3; length: 15; V: TRBV7-3; D: TRBD2; CDR3: CASSSTGLHTDTQYF; DNA: TGTGCCAGCAGCTCGACGGGACTACACACAGATACGCAGTATTTT
size: few; J: TRBJ2-1; length: 15; V: TRBV10-3; D: TRBD2; CDR3: CAIRETGTIYNEQFF; DNA: TGTGCCATCAGGGAGACCGGGACTATCTACAATGAGCAGTTCTTC
size: -; J: TRBJ1-1; length: 18; V: TRBV7-8; D: TRBD1; CDR3: CASSLASRGLNGYTEAFF; DNA: TGTGCCAGCAGCTTAGCATCCAGGGGGCTAAACGGGTACACTGAAGCTTTCTTT
size: -; J: TRBJ2-3; length: 14; V: TRBV5-1; D: -; CDR3: CASSPGYSTDTQYF; DNA: TGCGCCAGCAGCCCGGGGTATAGCACAGATACGCAGTATTTT
size: -; J: TRBJ2-7; length: 17; V: TRBV3-1; D: TRBD2; CDR3: CASSQDRGLAGAYEQYF; DNA: TGTGCCAGCAGCCAAGATAGAGGACTAGCGGGAGCCTACGAGCAGTACTTC
size: many; J: TRBJ2-2; length: 15; V: TRBV2; D: TRBD2; CDR3: CASTNSGSPGGELFF; DNA: TGTGCCAGCACAAATAGCGGGAGTCCCGGCGGGGAGCTGTTTTTT
size: few; J: TRBJ2-2; length: 14; V: TRBV6-6; D: TRBD2; CDR3: CASSYGTSDGELFF; DNA: TGTGCCAGCAGTTACGGGACTAGCGACGGGGAGCTGTTTTTT
size: many; J: TRBJ2-5; length: 13; V: TRBV11-2; D: -; CDR3: CASSHGDKETQYF; DNA: TGTGCCAGCAGCCACGGGGATAAAGAGACCCAGTACTTC
size: -; J: TRBJ2-1; length: 14; V: TRBV7-8; D: -; CDR3: CASSLALTGNEQFF; DNA: TGTGCCAGCAGCTTAGCGCTAACGGGCAATGAGCAGTTCTTC
size: few; J: TRBJ2-7; length: 16; V: TRBV7-9; D: -; CDR3: CASSLGRGRDPYEQYF; DNA: TGTGCCAGCAGCTTAGGCAGGGGACGGGATCCCTACGAGCAGTACTTC
size: -; J: TRBJ2-7; length: 17; V: TRBV7-9; D: TRBD2; CDR3: CASSSWRSAGITYEQYF; DNA: TGTGCCAGCAGCTCATGGAGGTCAGCGGGGATAACCTACGAGCAGTACTTC
size: -; J: TRBJ2-7; length: 14; V: TRBV28; D: -; CDR3: CASITSGRPYEQYF; DNA: TGTGCCAGCATTACCTCGGGACGGCCCTACGAGCAGTACTTC
size: few; J: TRBJ2-7; length: 16; V: TRBV3-1; D: TRBD2; CDR3: CASSQWTSGRSYEQYF; DNA: TGTGCCAGCAGCCAGTGGACTAGCGGGAGATCCTACGAGCAGTACTTC
size: few; J: TRBJ2-1; length: 15; V: TRBV6-1; D: TRBD1; CDR3: CASSERGQDYNEQFF; DNA: TGTGCCAGCAGTGAGAGGGGGCAGGACTACAATGAGCAGTTCTTC
size: -; J: TRBJ1-5; length: 13; V: TRBV4-2; D: -; CDR3: CASSQDRRGPQHF; DNA: TGTGCCAGCAGCCAAGATCGGCGGGGGCCCCAGCATTTT
size: few; J: TRBJ1-4; length: 13; V: TRBV10-3; D: -; CDR3: CAIVGGSREKLFF; DNA: TGTGCCATCGTCGGGGGTTCTCGGGAAAAACTGTTTTTT
size: few; J: TRBJ2-3; length: 16; V: TRBV9; D: -; CDR3: CASSSRRGLSTDTQYF; DNA: TGTGCCAGCAGCTCGCGGCGGGGCCTAAGCACAGATACGCAGTATTTT
size: few; J: TRBJ2-5; length: 14; V: TRBV7-2; D: -; CDR3: CASSLRGADETQYF; DNA: TGTGCCAGCAGCTTACGCGGGGCCGACGAGACCCAGTACTTC
size: many; J: TRBJ2-7; length: 14; V: TRBV20-1; D: -; CDR3: CSARDVSNSYEQYF; DNA: TGCAGTGCTAGAGATGTCAGTAACTCCTACGAGCAGTACTTC
size: -; J: TRBJ1-6; length: 16; V: TRBV7-8; D: -; CDR3: CASSLEIKGGTSPLHF; DNA: TGTGCCAGCAGCTTAGAGATCAAGGGGGGGACTTCACCCCTCCACTTT
size: -; J: TRBJ2-1; length: 12; V: TRBV7-9; D: -; CDR3: CASRFQWDEQFF; DNA: TGTGCCAGCAGATTTCAATGGGATGAGCAGTTCTTC
size: -; J: TRBJ2-5; length: 13; V: TRBV29-1; D: -; CDR3: CSVDRAPGETQYF; DNA: TGCAGCGTTGACCGAGCGCCCGGGGAGACCCAGTACTTC
size: -; J: TRBJ1-4; length: 13; V: TRBV19; D: -; CDR3: CASSWARDEKLFF; DNA: TGTGCCAGTAGTTGGGCCAGGGATGAAAAACTGTTTTTT
size: -; J: TRBJ1-4; length: 15; V: TRBV5-1; D: -; CDR3: CASSPSAGGDEKLFF; DNA: TGCGCCAGCAGCCCAAGCGCGGGGGGAGATGAAAAACTGTTTTTT
size: -; J: TRBJ1-2; length: 16; V: TRBV7-6; D: -; CDR3: CASSPEGLGPSYGYTF; DNA: TGTGCCAGCAGCCCAGAGGGCCTGGGACCGAGCTATGGCTACACCTTC
size: many; J: TRBJ1-4; length: 17; V: TRBV20-1; D: TRBD1; CDR3: CSARDSGTGAQWEKLFF; DNA: TGCAGTGCTAGAGATTCGGGGACAGGCGCCCAATGGGAAAAACTGTTTTTT
size: -; J: TRBJ2-5; length: 13; V: TRBV10-1; D: -; CDR3: CASSESSGETQYF; DNA: TGCGCCAGCAGTGAAAGCAGTGGAGAGACCCAGTACTTC
size: few; J: TRBJ2-1; length: 14; V: TRBV20-1; D: TRBD2; CDR3: CSARLAGTYNEQFF; DNA: TGCAGTGCCAGACTAGCGGGAACCTACAATGAGCAGTTCTTC
size: -; J: TRBJ2-1; length: 15; V: TRBV5-1; D: TRBD2; CDR3: CASSTTSSSYNEQFF; DNA: TGCGCCAGCAGCACGACTAGCAGCTCCTACAATGAGCAGTTCTTC
size: -; J: TRBJ2-1; length: 16; V: TRBV20-1; D: TRBD2; CDR3: CNARDWTSGTRDEQFF; DNA: TGCAATGCTAGAGATTGGACTAGCGGGACTCGAGATGAGCAGTTCTTC
size: -; J: TRBJ2-7; length: 14; V: TRBV12-3/TRBV12-4; D: -; CDR3: CASSLWPTIHEQYF; DNA: TGTGCCAGCAGTTTGTGGCCTACAATCCACGAGCAGTACTTC
size: -; J: TRBJ2-5; length: 13; V: TRBV10-2; D: -; CDR3: CASSTTGRETQYF; DNA: TGCGCCAGCAGTACTACAGGGAGAGAGACCCAGTACTTC
size: few; J: TRBJ1-5; length: 15; V: TRBV28; D: -; CDR3: CASSLRPYSNQPQHF; DNA: TGTGCCAGCAGCCTCCGACCCTATAGCAATCAGCCCCAGCATTTT
size: few; J: TRBJ2-5; length: 15; V: TRBV20-1; D: -; CDR3: CSATNPGQSGETQYF; DNA: TGCAGTGCCACAAACCCGGGACAAAGCGGAGAGACCCAGTACTTC
size: few; J: TRBJ2-1; length: 17; V: TRBV6-2/TRBV6-3; D: TRBD2; CDR3: CASRPGLAGASYNEQFF; DNA: TGTGCCAGCAGACCCGGACTAGCGGGAGCCTCCTACAATGAGCAGTTCTTC
size: -; J: TRBJ2-7; length: 16; V: TRBV29-1; D: TRBD1; CDR3: CSVGDRGGQKPYEQYF; DNA: TGCAGCGTCGGAGACAGGGGAGGACAAAAACCCTACGAGCAGTACTTC
size: -; J: TRBJ1-4; length: 15; V: TRBV11-2; D: -; CDR3: CASSLAPALDEKLFF; DNA: TGTGCCAGCAGCTTAGCTCCAGCTCTAGATGAAAAACTGTTTTTT
size: -; J: TRBJ1-1; length: 13; V: TRBV5-1; D: -; CDR3: CASRQMQDTEAFF; DNA: TGCGCCAGTCGCCAAATGCAGGACACTGAAGCTTTCTTT
size: few; J: TRBJ2-1; length: 13; V: TRBV2; D: -; CDR3: CASSERTHNEQFF; DNA: TGTGCCAGCAGTGAAAGGACGCACAATGAGCAGTTCTTC